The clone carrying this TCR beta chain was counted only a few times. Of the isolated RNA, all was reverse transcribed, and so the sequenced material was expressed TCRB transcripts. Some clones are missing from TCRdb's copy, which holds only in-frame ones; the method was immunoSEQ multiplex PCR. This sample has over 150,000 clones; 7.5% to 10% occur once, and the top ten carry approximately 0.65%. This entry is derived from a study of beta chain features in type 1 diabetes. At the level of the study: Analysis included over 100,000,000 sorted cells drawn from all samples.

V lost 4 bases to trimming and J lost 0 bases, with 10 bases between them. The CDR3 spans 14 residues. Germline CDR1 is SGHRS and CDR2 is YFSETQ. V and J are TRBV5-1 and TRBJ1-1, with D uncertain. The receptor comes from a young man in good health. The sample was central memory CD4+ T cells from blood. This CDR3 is CASSPIDMNTEAFF. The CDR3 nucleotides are TGCGCCAGCAGCCCGATCGACATGAACACTGAAGCTTTCTTT.